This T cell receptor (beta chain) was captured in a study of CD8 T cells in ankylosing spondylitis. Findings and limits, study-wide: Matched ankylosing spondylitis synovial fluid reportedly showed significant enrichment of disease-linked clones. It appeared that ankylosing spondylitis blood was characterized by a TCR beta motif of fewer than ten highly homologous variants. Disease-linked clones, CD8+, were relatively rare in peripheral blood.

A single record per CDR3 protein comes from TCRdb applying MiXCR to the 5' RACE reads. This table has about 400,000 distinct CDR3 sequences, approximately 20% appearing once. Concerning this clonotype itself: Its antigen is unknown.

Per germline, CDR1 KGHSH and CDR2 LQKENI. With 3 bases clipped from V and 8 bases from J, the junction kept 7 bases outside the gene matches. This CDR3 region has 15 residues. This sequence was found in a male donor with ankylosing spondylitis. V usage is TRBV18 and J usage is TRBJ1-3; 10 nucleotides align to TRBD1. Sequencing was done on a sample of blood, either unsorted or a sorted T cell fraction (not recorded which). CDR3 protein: CASSPRQGAGDTIYF. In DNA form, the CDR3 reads TGTGCCAGCTCACCGAGACAGGGGGCGGGCGACACCATATATTTT. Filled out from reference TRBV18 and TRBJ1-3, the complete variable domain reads NAGVMQNPRHLVRRRGQEARLRCSPMKGHSHVYWYRQLPEEGLKFMVYLQKENIIDESGMPKERFSAEFPKEGPSILRIQQVVRGDSAAYFCASSPRQGAGDTIYFGEGSWLTVV.